The rows below give T cell receptor beta chains drawn from one sample of a study of blood T cell repertoires in COVID-19. Data came from immunoSEQ multiplex PCR; TCRdb stores just in-frame clones and leaves some out. Here the sample spans approximately 200,000 clones, roughly 80% being singletons. The sequencing sample was made of peripheral blood. All receptors derive from a man aged 55 to 70 with active or convalescent COVID-19. The CDR3 runs from the conserved cysteine through the conserved F or W. The D gene is left open where the match is weak. A row's size may be missing; if present it is once, few, many or a size class.

TRBV24-1,once,NA,TRBJ2-1,TGTGCCACCAGTGACTCCCCTTCGAAGCATGAGCAGTTCTTC,CATSDSPSKHEQFF
TRBV6-5,NA,NA,TRBJ1-3,TGTGCCAGCAGACGTCAGGGTTTCTCTGGAAACACCATATATTTT,CASRRQGFSGNTIYF
TRBV7-9,NA,TRBD2,TRBJ2-5,TGTGCCAGCAGAACGACTAGCGGGAGGGGTCACGGAGAGACCCAGTACTTC,CASRTTSGRGHGETQYF
TRBV5-1,NA,NA,TRBJ1-3,TGCGCCAGCAGCTCTACCTCTGGAAACACCATATATTTT,CASSSTSGNTIYF
TRBV5-4,NA,NA,TRBJ1-2,TGTGCCAGCAGCCCGGCCGGGTGGAACTATGGCTACACCTTC,CASSPAGWNYGYTF
TRBV28,once,NA,TRBJ1-1,TGTGCCAGCAGCTCCCCCCCCCGAGGGCACACTGAAGCTTTCTTT,CASSSPPRGHTEAFF
TRBV11-2,NA,NA,TRBJ2-1,TGTGCCAGCAGCTCAGCGAGCGGAGTCCTCAATGAGCAGTTCTTC,CASSSASGVLNEQFF
TRBV18,NA,TRBD1,TRBJ2-1,TGTGCCAGCTCACGGGACAGGTACTCCTACAATGAGCAGTTCTTC,CASSRDRYSYNEQFF
TRBV28,NA,NA,TRBJ1-6,TGTGCCAGCAGTTTATTCGACAGCTCCTATAATTCACCCCTCCACTTT,CASSLFDSSYNSPLHF
TRBV7-8,NA,NA,TRBJ2-7,TGTGCCAGCAGCCAATTCCGGCCCAGCGGAGGGGCCGAGCAGTACTTC,CASSQFRPSGGAEQYF
TRBV7-2,NA,NA,TRBJ2-1,TGTGCCAGCAGCCCCTCCCCAGGTTTCGATGAGCAGTTCTTC,CASSPSPGFDEQFF
TRBV9,NA,NA,TRBJ2-3,TGTGCCAGCAGCGTAATGCGTTGGGCAGGTGATACGCAGTATTTT,CASSVMRWAGDTQYF
TRBV9,NA,TRBD2,TRBJ2-7,TGTGCCAGCAGTCTTAGCGGGAGTAGGGGTTACGAGCAGTACTTC,CASSLSGSRGYEQYF
TRBV11-3,NA,NA,TRBJ1-3,TGTGCCAGCAGCTTTACAGGACCTGGAAACACCATATATTTT,CASSFTGPGNTIYF
TRBV3-1/TRBV3-2,NA,NA,TRBJ2-7,TGTGCCAGCAGCCAAGGCAACCCAGGGGCCTCCTACGAGCAGTACTTC,CASSQGNPGASYEQYF
TRBV6-6,NA,NA,TRBJ1-1,TGTGCCAGCAGCTACAGGGATAGCGCTGAAGCTTTCTTT,CASSYRDSAEAFF
TRBV6-6,NA,TRBD1,TRBJ1-3,TGTGCCAGCAGTTACTCAGGACAGGGCCCTGGAAACACCATATATTTT,CASSYSGQGPGNTIYF
TRBV28,NA,NA,TRBJ1-2,TGTGCCAGCATCTCGGGGAGGGGGTATGGCTACACCTTC,CASISGRGYGYTF
TRBV9,NA,TRBD2,TRBJ2-3,TGTGCCAGCAGCGTTAGCGGGAGCATGCAAGATACGCAGTATTTT,CASSVSGSMQDTQYF
TRBV4-1,NA,NA,TRBJ2-7,TGCGCCAGCAGTCGAGACAGGAGCGTACCCTACGAGCAGTACTTC,CASSRDRSVPYEQYF
TRBV7-2,NA,NA,TRBJ2-3,TGTGCCAGCAGCTTAGGGGGAGGACATACGCAGTATTTT,CASSLGGGHTQYF
TRBV11-2,NA,NA,TRBJ2-7,TGTGCCAGCAGCTACTCCCGGGACTCCTACTACGAGCAGTACTTC,CASSYSRDSYYEQYF
TRBV19,NA,NA,TRBJ2-3,TGTGCCAGTCGGGTAGAGGGCGCAACAGATACGCAGTATTTT,CASRVEGATDTQYF
TRBV5-1,NA,TRBD1,TRBJ2-7,TGCGCCAGCAGCGTCTCACAGGGGGCGGCCTACGAGCAGTACTTC,CASSVSQGAAYEQYF
TRBV2,NA,NA,TRBJ2-1,TGTGCCAGCAGTGATAGTGACAGGCAGCAGTTCTTC,CASSDSDRQQFF
TRBV4-3,NA,NA,TRBJ2-2,TGCGCCAGCAGCCAAGGGGACACTAGCGCCGCGAACACCGGGGAGCTGTTTTTT,CASSQGDTSAANTGELFF
TRBV6-6,NA,NA,TRBJ1-2,TGTGCCAGCAGTTTTCGGGGGGCGAAGGGCTACACCTTC,CASSFRGAKGYTF
TRBV6-5,NA,TRBD2,TRBJ2-1,TGTGCCAGCAGTCTAGCGGGAAAACGGAATGAGCAGTTCTTC,CASSLAGKRNEQFF
TRBV28,NA,TRBD2,TRBJ2-3,TGTGCCAGCAGTCCTAGCGGGTCCGACACAGATACGCAGTATTTT,CASSPSGSDTDTQYF
TRBV7-3,NA,NA,TRBJ1-2,TGTGCCAGCAGCTTACTTGGGGGGGCTACTAACTATGGCTACACCTTC,CASSLLGGATNYGYTF
TRBV19,NA,NA,TRBJ2-2,TGTGCCAGTAGCTACGAGGGTACTGCCGGGGAGCTGTTTTTT,CASSYEGTAGELFF
TRBV25-1,NA,TRBD1,TRBJ1-2,TGTGCCAGCAGTGCCCAGGGGGCTGCGGGGGGCTACACCTTC,CASSAQGAAGGYTF
TRBV19,NA,TRBD1,TRBJ2-5,TGTGCCAGTAGTAAGCCGGGACAGCCCCAAGAGACCCAGTACTTC,CASSKPGQPQETQYF
TRBV9,NA,NA,TRBJ2-5,TGTGCCAGCAGCGTAGAACCAATTCCAGGAGGAGAGACCCAGTACTTC,CASSVEPIPGGETQYF
TRBV9,NA,NA,TRBJ2-6,TGTGCCAGCAGCGACGAGGGTCGGCGGGCCAACGTCCTGACTTTC,CASSDEGRRANVLTF
TRBV18,NA,NA,TRBJ1-1,TGTGCCAGCTCACTCCAGGAATACACTGAAGCTTTCTTT,CASSLQEYTEAFF
TRBV30,once,TRBD2,TRBJ2-1,TGTGCCTGGAGCCCGTTTGCGAGCGGGAGTGATGAGCAGTTCTTC,CAWSPFASGSDEQFF
TRBV4-2,few,TRBD1,TRBJ1-1,TGTGCCAGCAGCCAAGTGACAGGGGACACTGAAGCTTTCTTT,CASSQVTGDTEAFF
TRBV28,NA,TRBD1,TRBJ1-5,TGTGCCAGCCTCCAGGGGGTTAGGAGCAATCAGCCCCAGCATTTT,CASLQGVRSNQPQHF
TRBV19,NA,NA,TRBJ1-1,TGTGCCAGTAGGGTACAGGACCATATGAACACTGAAGCTTTCTTT,CASRVQDHMNTEAFF
TRBV10-3,NA,TRBD1,TRBJ1-5,TGTGCCATCAACGCAGGGGGAAGCAATCAGCCCCAGCATTTT,CAINAGGSNQPQHF
TRBV6-1,NA,TRBD2,TRBJ2-7,TGTGCCAGCAGTGATAGCGGGAGGGCTTACGAGCAGTACTTC,CASSDSGRAYEQYF
TRBV5-1,few,TRBD2,TRBJ2-2,TGCGCCAGCAGCCGGACTGGAACTAGCGGGACCGGGGAGCTGTTTTTT,CASSRTGTSGTGELFF
TRBV7-2,NA,TRBD1,TRBJ2-5,TGTGCCAGCAGCCGGGACAGTAAAGAGACCCAGTACTTC,CASSRDSKETQYF
TRBV19,NA,TRBD2,TRBJ2-1,TGTGCCAGTAGTACTGGAGCGGGAGTTAATTACAATGAGCAGTTCTTC,CASSTGAGVNYNEQFF
TRBV5-1,NA,NA,TRBJ2-6,TGCGCCAGCAGTTCAGATTTCTCTGGGGCCAACGTCCTGACTTTC,CASSSDFSGANVLTF
TRBV4-3,NA,NA,TRBJ2-7,TGCGCCAGCAGCCAAGATCTGAGCGGACGAGATGACGAGCAGTACTTC,CASSQDLSGRDDEQYF
TRBV6-5,NA,NA,TRBJ2-7,TGTGCCAGCAGTCGGCAGGGGACCTACGAGCAGTACTTC,CASSRQGTYEQYF
TRBV21-1,NA,NA,TRBJ1-5,TGTGCCAGCAGCGTCTTCCGGGACAGGGAGATGGTCGATCAGCCCCAGCATTTT,CASSVFRDREMVDQPQHF
TRBV3-1/TRBV3-2,NA,NA,TRBJ2-7,TGTGCCAGCAGCCAAAATGTAGCGCCTTACGAGCAGTACTTC,CASSQNVAPYEQYF
TRBV16,once,TRBD1,TRBJ2-5,TGTGCCAGCAGCCCCGGACAGGCACTCCAAGAGACCCAGTACTTC,CASSPGQALQETQYF
TRBV10-1,few,NA,TRBJ2-7,TGCGCCAGCAGTGAGTCGCGAAGGAGCTCCTACGAGCAGTACTTC,CASSESRRSSYEQYF
TRBV18,NA,TRBD1,TRBJ1-6,TGTGCCAGCTCACCGGGCAGGGGGACTTCACCCCTCCACTTT,CASSPGRGTSPLHF
TRBV7-9,NA,TRBD2,TRBJ2-7,TGTGCCAGCAGCCCGAGAGTAGCGGGAGCCTACGAGCAGTACTTC,CASSPRVAGAYEQYF
TRBV9,NA,NA,TRBJ2-2,TGTGCCAGCAGCGTAGCTACGGGGGGCGTCACCGGGGAGCTGTTTTTT,CASSVATGGVTGELFF
TRBV6-5,NA,TRBD1,TRBJ1-2,TGTGCCAGCAGTCCCTCCAGACAGGGAGATGGCTACACCTTC,CASSPSRQGDGYTF
TRBV2,few,NA,TRBJ2-4,TGTGCCAGCAGCTTCCGGAGTGCACGTCAAAACATTCAGTACTTC,CASSFRSARQNIQYF
TRBV19,few,TRBD2,TRBJ2-7,TGTGCCAGTAGTATAGGCACTAGCGGGAGCTACGAGCAGTACTTC,CASSIGTSGSYEQYF
TRBV27,NA,TRBD2,TRBJ2-5,TGTGCCAGCAGTTTAGCGGGAGGTATTGTAGAGACCCAGTACTTC,CASSLAGGIVETQYF